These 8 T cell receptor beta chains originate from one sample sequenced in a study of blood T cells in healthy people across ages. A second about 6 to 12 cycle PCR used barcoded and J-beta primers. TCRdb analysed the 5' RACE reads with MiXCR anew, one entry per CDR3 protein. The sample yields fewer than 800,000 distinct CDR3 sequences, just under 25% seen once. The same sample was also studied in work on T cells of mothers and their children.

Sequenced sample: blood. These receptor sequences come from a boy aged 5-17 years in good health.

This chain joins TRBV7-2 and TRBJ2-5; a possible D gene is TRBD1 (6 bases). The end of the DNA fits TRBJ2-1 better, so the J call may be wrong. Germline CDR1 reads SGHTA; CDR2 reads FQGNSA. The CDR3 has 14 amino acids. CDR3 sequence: CASSPEGVYNEQFF. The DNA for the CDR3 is TGTGCCAGCAGCCCCGAGGGGGTTTACAATGAGCAGTTCTTC.

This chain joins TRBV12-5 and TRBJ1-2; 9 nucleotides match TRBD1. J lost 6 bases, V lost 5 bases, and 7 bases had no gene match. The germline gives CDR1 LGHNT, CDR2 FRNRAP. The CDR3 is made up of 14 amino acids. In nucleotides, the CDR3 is TGTGCTAGTGGTACCACAGGGGGCGGCCATGGCTACACCTTC. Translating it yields CASGTTGGGHGYTF.

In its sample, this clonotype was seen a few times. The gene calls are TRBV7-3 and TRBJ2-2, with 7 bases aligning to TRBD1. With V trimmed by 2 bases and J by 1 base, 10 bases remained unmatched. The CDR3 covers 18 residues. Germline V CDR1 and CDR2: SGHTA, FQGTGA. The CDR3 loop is CASSLLPRGPLNTGELFF. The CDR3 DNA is TGTGCCAGCAGCTTACTCCCGAGGGGGCCTTTGAACACCGGGGAGCTGTTTTTT. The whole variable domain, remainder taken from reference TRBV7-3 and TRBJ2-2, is GAGVSQTPSNKVTEKGKYVELRCDPISGHTALYWYRQSLGQGPEFLIYFQGTGAADDSGLPNDRFFAVRPEGSVSTLKIQRTERGDSAVYLCASSLLPRGPLNTGELFFGEGSRLTVL.

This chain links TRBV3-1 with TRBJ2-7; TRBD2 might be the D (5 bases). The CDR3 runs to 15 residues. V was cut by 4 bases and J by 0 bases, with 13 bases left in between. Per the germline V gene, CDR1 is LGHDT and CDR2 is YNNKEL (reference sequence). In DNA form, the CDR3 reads TGTGCCAGCAGCCCGAGCGGATTCAGCTCCTACGAGCAGTACTTC. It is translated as CASSPSGFSSYEQYF.

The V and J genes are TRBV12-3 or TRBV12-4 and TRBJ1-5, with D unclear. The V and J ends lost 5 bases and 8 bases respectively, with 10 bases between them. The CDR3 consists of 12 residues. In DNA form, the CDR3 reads TGTGCCAGCAGTAATTACATTGAGCCCCAGCATTTT. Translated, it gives CASSNYIEPQHF.

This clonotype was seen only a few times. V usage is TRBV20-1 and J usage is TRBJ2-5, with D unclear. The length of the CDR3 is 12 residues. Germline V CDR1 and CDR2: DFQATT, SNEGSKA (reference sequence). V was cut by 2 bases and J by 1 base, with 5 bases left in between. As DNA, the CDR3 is TGCAGTGCTAGAACGCCCCAAGAGACCCAGTACTTC. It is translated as CSARTPQETQYF.

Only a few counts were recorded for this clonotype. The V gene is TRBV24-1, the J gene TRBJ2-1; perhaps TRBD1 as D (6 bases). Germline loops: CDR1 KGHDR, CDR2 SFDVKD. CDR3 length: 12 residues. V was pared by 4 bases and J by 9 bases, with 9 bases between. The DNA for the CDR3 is TGTGCCACCAGTGACGGGACATTTGAGCAGTTCTTC. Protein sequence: CATSDGTFEQFF.

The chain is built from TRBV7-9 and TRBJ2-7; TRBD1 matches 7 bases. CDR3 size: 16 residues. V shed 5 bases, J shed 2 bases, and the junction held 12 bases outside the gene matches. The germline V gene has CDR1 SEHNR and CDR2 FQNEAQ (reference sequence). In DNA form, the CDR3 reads TGTGCCAGCAGCCCACTCGGAGTCGGGACAGCCTACGAGCAGTACTTC. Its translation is CASSPLGVGTAYEQYF.